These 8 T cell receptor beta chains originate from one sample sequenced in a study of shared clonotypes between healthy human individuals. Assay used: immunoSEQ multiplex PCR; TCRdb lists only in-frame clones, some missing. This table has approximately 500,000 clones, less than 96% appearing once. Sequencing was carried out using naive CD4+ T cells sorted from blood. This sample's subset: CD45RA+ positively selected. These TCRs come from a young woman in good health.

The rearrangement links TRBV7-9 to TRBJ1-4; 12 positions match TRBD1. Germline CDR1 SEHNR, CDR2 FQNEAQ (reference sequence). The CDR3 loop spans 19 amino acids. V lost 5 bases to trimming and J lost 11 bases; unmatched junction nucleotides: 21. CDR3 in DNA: TGTGCCAGCAGCACTCGTACCCGTAACCCGGGACAGGGGGCCCAGAAACTGTTTTTT. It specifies CASSTRTRNPGQGAQKLFF. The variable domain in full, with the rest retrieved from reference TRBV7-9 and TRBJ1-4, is DTGVSQNPRHKITKRGQNVTFRCDPISEHNRLYWYRQTLGQGPEFLTYFQNEAQLEKSRLLSDRFSAERPKGSFSTLEIQRTEQGDSAMYLCASSTRTRNPGQGAQKLFFGSGTQLSVL.

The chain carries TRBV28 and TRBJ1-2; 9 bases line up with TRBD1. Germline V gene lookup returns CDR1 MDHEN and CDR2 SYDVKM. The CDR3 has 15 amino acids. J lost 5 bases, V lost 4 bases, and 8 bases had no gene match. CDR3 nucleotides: TGTGCCAGCAGTTCGACAGGGGGTATCGGGTATGGCTACACCTTC. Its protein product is CASSSTGGIGYGYTF.

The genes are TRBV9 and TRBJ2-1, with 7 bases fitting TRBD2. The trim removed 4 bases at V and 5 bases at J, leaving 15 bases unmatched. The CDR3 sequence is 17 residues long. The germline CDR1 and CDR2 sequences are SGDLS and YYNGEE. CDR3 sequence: CASSPNPTSAGNNEQFF. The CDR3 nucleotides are TGTGCCAGCAGCCCAAACCCAACTAGCGCAGGAAACAATGAGCAGTTCTTC. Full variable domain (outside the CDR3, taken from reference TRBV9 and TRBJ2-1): DSGVTQTPKHLITATGQRVTLRCSPRSGDLSVYWYQQSLDQGLQFLIQYYNGEERAKGNILERFSAQQFPDLHSELNLSSLELGDSALYFCASSPNPTSAGNNEQFFGPGTRLTVL.

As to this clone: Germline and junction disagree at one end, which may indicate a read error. The CDR3, as DNA: TGTGCCAGCGCTATGAATACTGAAGCTTTCTTT. Translated: CASAMNTEAFF. The chain employs TRBV18 and TRBJ1-1; D is undetermined. The CDR3 has 11 amino acids. Germline CDR1 and CDR2: KGHSH and LQKENI.

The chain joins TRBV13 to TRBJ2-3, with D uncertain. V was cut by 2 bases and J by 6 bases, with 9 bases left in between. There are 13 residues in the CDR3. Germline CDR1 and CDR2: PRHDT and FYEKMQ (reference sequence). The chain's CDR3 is CASSLYPADTQYF. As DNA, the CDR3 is TGTGCCAGCAGCTTATACCCAGCCGATACGCAGTATTTT.

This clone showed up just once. The CDR3 sequence: CASSPGSSGYTGELFF. CDR3 coding DNA: TGCGCCAGCAGCCCCGGATCTAGCGGTTACACCGGGGAGCTGTTTTTT. The rearrangement joins TRBV5-1 to TRBJ2-2; 7 nucleotides line up with TRBD2. CDR3 size: 16 residues. V gave up 4 bases and J gave up 3 bases; unmatched junction bases: 9. The V gene's germline CDR1 is SGHRS and CDR2 YFSETQ.

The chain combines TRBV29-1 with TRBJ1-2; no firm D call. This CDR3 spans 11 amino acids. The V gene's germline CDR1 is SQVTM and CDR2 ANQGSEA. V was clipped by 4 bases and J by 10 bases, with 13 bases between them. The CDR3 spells CSVADPVDYTF. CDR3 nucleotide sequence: TGCAGCGTTGCTGACCCGGTGGACTACACCTTC.

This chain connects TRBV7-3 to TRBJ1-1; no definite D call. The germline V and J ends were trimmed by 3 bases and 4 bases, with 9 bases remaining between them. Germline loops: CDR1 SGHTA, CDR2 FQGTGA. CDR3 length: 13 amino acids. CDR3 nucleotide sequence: TGTGCCAGCAGCTTCAGAGAAGGCACTGAAGCTTTCTTT. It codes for CASSFREGTEAFF.